The entry below describes one TCR beta chain. The data stem from a study of T cell responses to AZD1222 COVID-19 vaccine. This CDR3 has 14 residues. Germline V lookup: CDR1 ENHRY, CDR2 SYGVKD. Trimming removed 3 bases from V and 9 bases from J, with 12 bases in between. TCRdb's table, derived via immunoSEQ multiplex PCR, lists solely in-frame clones and lacks some. The sample includes some 74,000 clones, about 84% seen only once; the top ten take 20% to 25%. This specimen consisted of peripheral blood, obtained on day 0 of AZD1222 vaccination. The receptor comes from an adult in good health. V gene TRBV10-3 combines with J gene TRBJ1-6; D is perhaps TRBD1 (5 bases). For the CDR3, the DNA is TGTGCCATCAGTGACATGGGAAGGGGTTCACCCCTCCACTTT. Protein sequence: CAISDMGRGSPLHF.